Listed below are T cell receptor beta chains from one sample, sequenced in a study of cytomegalovirus exposure and HLA in healthy donors. TCRdb keeps only in-frame clones here, not all; method: immunoSEQ multiplex PCR. Altogether roughly 150,000 clones are present, under 70% being singletons, with the ten largest covering roughly a tenth. What was sequenced was PBMCs. The origin of the receptors is a man aged 25 to 40 in good health and CMV-seropositive. Each CDR3 is given without its conserved first and last residue. Fields, in order: V gene, D gene, clone size, CDR3 length, CDR3 protein. D genes are given only for firm matches. For some rows the clone size is stated as once, few or many, or as a class when expanded; others skip it.

V: TRBV19; D: TRBD2; size: -; length: 18; CDR3: ASSILGTSGSLSGANVLT
V: TRBV9; D: TRBD2; size: -; length: 14; CDR3: ASSVAGTSFLNEQF
V: TRBV11-2; D: -; size: few; length: 11; CDR3: ASSLDHTETQY
V: TRBV7-6; D: TRBD2; size: -; length: 14; CDR3: ASIPGLAGGWYEQY
V: TRBV5-4; D: TRBD2; size: once; length: 16; CDR3: ASSLPTRGLGAYNEQF
V: TRBV9; D: TRBD1; size: -; length: 12; CDR3: ASSFGQGTGELF
V: TRBV18; D: TRBD2; size: -; length: 12; CDR3: ASSPGRATGELF
V: TRBV19; D: -; size: few; length: 16; CDR3: ASSMRWGGESGANVLT
V: TRBV10-1; D: -; size: -; length: 10; CDR3: ASSEPGETQY
V: TRBV7-8; D: TRBD1; size: -; length: 15; CDR3: ASSLASSQGAQETQY
V: TRBV19; D: -; size: -; length: 12; CDR3: ASSISGIWAEAF
V: TRBV4-2; D: TRBD2; size: few; length: 14; CDR3: ASSSGTSGSYNEQF
V: TRBV28; D: -; size: -; length: 12; CDR3: ASSFFGGLETQY
V: TRBV5-1; D: -; size: -; length: 12; CDR3: ASSLIFSQETQY
V: TRBV11-2; D: -; size: -; length: 11; CDR3: ASSSVFNYGYT
V: TRBV29-1; D: -; size: -; length: 13; CDR3: SDFIGGGSNYGYT
V: TRBV6-5; D: -; size: -; length: 10; CDR3: ASRSGYYEQY
V: TRBV15; D: -; size: few; length: 14; CDR3: ATSRDRQEANYGYT
V: TRBV5-8; D: -; size: -; length: 12; CDR3: ASRSRGGGTEAF
V: TRBV6-5; D: -; size: -; length: 12; CDR3: ASSALLGGDEAF
V: TRBV19; D: -; size: few; length: 12; CDR3: ASSLSLRNTEAF
V: TRBV27; D: -; size: once; length: 12; CDR3: ASREGTLWNEQF
V: TRBV10-3; D: -; size: -; length: 14; CDR3: AISESLTLSTDTQY
V: TRBV27; D: -; size: few; length: 10; CDR3: ASSLQSGELF
V: TRBV5-1; D: TRBD2; size: few; length: 17; CDR3: ASSLRRRVEREGVYEQY
V: TRBV28; D: -; size: -; length: 11; CDR3: ASSKLQRQPQH
V: TRBV14; D: -; size: -; length: 11; CDR3: ASSKKRGTEAF
V: TRBV7-2; D: TRBD2; size: -; length: 14; CDR3: ASSPNSGSHYNEQF
V: TRBV18; D: -; size: -; length: 13; CDR3: ASSPGSRLGNTIY
V: TRBV9; D: -; size: few; length: 14; CDR3: ASSVGTVPNTGELF
V: TRBV10-3; D: -; size: -; length: 10; CDR3: AISVGQGGYT
V: TRBV7-2; D: -; size: -; length: 13; CDR3: ASSLVGAGANVLT
V: TRBV11-2; D: TRBD2; size: -; length: 13; CDR3: ASSLLVGGSYEQY
V: TRBV30; D: TRBD1; size: -; length: 11; CDR3: ASSGTGSGEQY
V: TRBV27; D: -; size: -; length: 10; CDR3: ASRRSGTEAF
V: TRBV11-2; D: TRBD1; size: -; length: 13; CDR3: ASSLTGGYGNTIY
V: TRBV14; D: -; size: -; length: 11; CDR3: ASRGVVTDTQY
V: TRBV7-2; D: TRBD1; size: -; length: 15; CDR3: ASSPRTGTHDSSEAF
V: TRBV19; D: TRBD2; size: -; length: 11; CDR3: ASRLREGGEQY
V: TRBV30; D: TRBD1; size: -; length: 12; CDR3: AWSRGTVTYEQY
V: TRBV15; D: -; size: -; length: 15; CDR3: ATSRALEGEGSYEQY
V: TRBV6-6; D: -; size: -; length: 12; CDR3: ASSYMRGPYEQY
V: TRBV28; D: TRBD1; size: -; length: 17; CDR3: ASSEGIGQGNTVNTEAF
V: TRBV27; D: TRBD1; size: -; length: 11; CDR3: ASRTTGDAEAF
V: TRBV5-4; D: TRBD2; size: -; length: 11; CDR3: ASSKGLPNEQF
V: TRBV19; D: TRBD1; size: once; length: 14; CDR3: ASSIGTGGLAGELF
V: TRBV21-1; D: -; size: -; length: 16; CDR3: ASSKELPGRQINYGYT
V: TRBV28; D: -; size: -; length: 11; CDR3: TSRYTDSYEQY
V: TRBV19; D: -; size: -; length: 13; CDR3: ASSTSDSLNEKLF
V: TRBV6-5; D: TRBD1; size: -; length: 10; CDR3: ASRRRGLGAF